These 31 T cell receptor beta chains were sequenced from one sample in a study of spatial heterogeneity in lung cancer. The time point was: sample taken at primary tumor resection. Using its own MiXCR run on the 5' RACE reads, TCRdb lists one record per CDR3 protein. The sample carries just under 95,000 distinct CDR3 sequences, roughly 12% recorded once. The sample here was PBMCs, taken at surgery. Receptors originate from a male donor with early-stage non-small cell lung cancer.

This clonotype was detected a few times. The chain couples TRBV27 to TRBJ2-7; TRBD1 aligns across 7 bases. The junction had 3 bases not matched to a gene; V was cut back by 1 base and J by 0 bases. The CDR3 is 15 residues long. Germline values: CDR1 MNHEY, CDR2 SMNVEV (reference sequence). In DNA form, the CDR3 reads TGTGCCAGCAGTTTATGGGGACAGAGCTCCTACGAGCAGTACTTC. It specifies CASSLWGQSSYEQYF.

The rearrangement uses TRBV28 and TRBJ2-5; D is unresolved. The V gene lost 3 bases and the J gene lost 4 bases, with 12 bases spanning the gap. The CDR3 is made up of 14 amino acids. The germline V gene encodes CDR1 MDHEN and CDR2 SYDVKM. CDR3 sequence (DNA): TGTGCCAGCAGTTTTACGGCAGAAGGAGAGACCCAGTACTTC. Translating gives CASSFTAEGETQYF.

This clonotype has only a few counts. The chain uses TRBV7-2 and TRBJ2-5, with 11 bases identical to TRBD2. The germline V gene has CDR1 SGHTA and CDR2 FQGNSA. The CDR3 is 16 amino acids. V lost 2 bases to trimming and J lost 1 base; unmatched junction nucleotides: 3. CDR3 bases: TGTGCCAGCAGCTTAATAGCGGGGGGGTTCCAAGAGACCCAGTACTTC. It codes for CASSLIAGGFQETQYF.

This clonotype has just a few counts. This chain links TRBV5-1 with TRBJ2-1; D unresolved. The V gene's germline CDR1 is SGHRS and CDR2 YFSETQ. The CDR3 sequence is 11 residues long. V was trimmed by 0 bases and J by 10 bases, leaving 5 bases between them. CDR3 region: CASSLVSEQFF. The CDR3 DNA follows: TGCGCCAGCAGCTTGGTCTCCGAGCAGTTCTTC.

The rearrangement joins TRBV7-8 to TRBJ2-7; TRBD2 aligns across 11 bases. This CDR3 is 15 amino acids long. V shed 5 bases and J 3 bases; nucleotides not matched to a gene: 6. CDR1 is SGHVS, CDR2 FQNEAQ, per germline. The CDR3 reads CASSPTSGRSYEQYF. CDR3 sequence (DNA): TGTGCCAGCAGCCCTACTAGCGGGAGAAGCTACGAGCAGTACTTC.

The rearrangement links TRBV20-1 to TRBJ1-1; D is perhaps TRBD1 (5 bases). This CDR3 has 17 residues. CDR1 is DFQATT and CDR2 is SNEGSKA in the germline V gene (reference sequence). With 2 bases removed from V and 5 bases from J, the gap between germline ends came to 24 bases. The CDR3 is CSARPPGTGRVGTEAFF. The CDR3, as DNA: TGCAGTGCTAGACCCCCCGGGACGGGACGGGTGGGAACTGAAGCTTTCTTT.

The V and J genes are TRBV7-3 and TRBJ2-4, with 10 bases aligning to TRBD1. The CDR3 spans 14 residues. The germline V gene has CDR1 SGHTA and CDR2 FQGTGA. V lost 4 bases to trimming and J lost 7 bases; unmatched junction nucleotides: 4. As DNA, the CDR3 is TGTGCCAGCAGCTCCGGGACAGGGGAGAACATTCAGTACTTC. Its protein product is CASSSGTGENIQYF. The whole variable domain, remainder taken from reference TRBV7-3 and TRBJ2-4, is GAGVSQTPSNKVTEKGKYVELRCDPISGHTALYWYRQSLGQGPEFLIYFQGTGAADDSGLPNDRFFAVRPEGSVSTLKIQRTERGDSAVYLCASSSGTGENIQYFGAGTRLSVL.

The chain links TRBV9 to TRBJ2-1; 7 nucleotides line up with TRBD2. Trimming took 4 bases from V and 6 from J; bases not matched to a gene: 7. The CDR3 totals 14 residues. The germline CDR1 and CDR2 sequences are SGDLS and YYNGEE. The CDR3 sequence is CASSPVGGGNEQFF. The CDR3 DNA sequence: TGTGCCAGCAGCCCCGTTGGGGGGGGCAATGAGCAGTTCTTC.

In this sample, this clonotype turned up many times. V usage is TRBV20-1 and J usage is TRBJ2-7, with D tentatively TRBD1 or TRBD2 (5 bases each). The V end was cut by 5 bases, the J end by 2 bases, with 13 bases between. In germline, CDR1 is DFQATT, CDR2 SNEGSKA (reference sequence). The CDR3 covers 13 residues. The CDR3 protein is CSALRDGTYEQYF. CDR3 nucleotides: TGCAGTGCTCTCCGGGACGGGACCTACGAGCAGTACTTC.

This clonotype was recorded a few times. The genes are TRBV7-2 and TRBJ1-1, with unresolved D. V was trimmed by 5 bases and J by 0 bases, leaving 10 bases between them. CDR1 and CDR2 from the germline V gene are SGHTA and FQGNSA. The CDR3 length is 14 residues. Here the CDR3 DNA reads TGTGCCAGCAGCCGACTCGGGGTGAACACTGAAGCTTTCTTT. As protein: CASSRLGVNTEAFF.

The genes are TRBV7-9 and TRBJ2-1; 13 nucleotides agree with TRBD2. This CDR3 has 16 amino acids. J was trimmed by 12 bases and V by 1 base; bases with no gene match: 9. The germline V gene has CDR1 SEHNR and CDR2 FQNEAQ (reference sequence). The CDR3 DNA follows: TGTGCCAGCAGCTTAGTGGGACTAGCGGGAAGTAAGGCGCAGTTCTTC. It encodes CASSLVGLAGSKAQFF.

The chain is built from TRBV12-3 or TRBV12-4 and TRBJ1-1; the D is unclear. Trimming removed 3 bases at V and 5 bases at J, with 13 bases between. The CDR3 covers 14 residues. The CDR3 DNA reads TGTGCCAGCAGTTTCTCCAGCTTTGGGACTGAAGCTTTCTTT. As protein: CASSFSSFGTEAFF.

This clonotype was seen at least ten times. The V and J genes are TRBV28 and TRBJ2-7; 8 bases match TRBD1. Germline CDR1 reads MDHEN; CDR2 reads SYDVKM. The CDR3 totals 15 residues. Trimming took 0 bases from V and 2 from J; bases not matched to a gene: 3. CDR3 protein: CASSLWGTGAYEQYF. CDR3 coding DNA: TGTGCCAGCAGTTTATGGGGGACAGGAGCCTACGAGCAGTACTTC.

This clonotype appeared many times. The V and J genes are TRBV15 and TRBJ2-7, with D perhaps TRBD1 (6 bases). The germline V and J ends were trimmed by 0 bases and 3 bases, with 6 bases remaining between them. CDR1 and CDR2 (germline): LNHNV, YYDKDF (reference sequence). The CDR3 totals 13 residues. The CDR3 is CATSREGGYEQYF. CDR3 coding DNA: TGTGCCACCAGCAGAGAAGGGGGCTACGAGCAGTACTTC.

This clonotype was found a few times. The chain is built from TRBV5-1 and TRBJ2-1, with 9 bases aligning to TRBD2. The germline gives CDR1 SGHRS, CDR2 YFSETQ. The trim removed 4 bases at V and 5 bases at J, leaving 7 bases unmatched. The CDR3 is 15 amino acids. The CDR3 nucleotides read TGCGCCAGCAGCCTGGAGGGACTAGCTCACAATGAGCAGTTCTTC. This translates into CASSLEGLAHNEQFF.

A few counts support this clonotype. The chain links TRBV20-1 to TRBJ1-5, with D hard to call. Germline CDR1 reads DFQATT; CDR2 reads SNEGSKA (reference sequence). The CDR3 extends over 20 amino acids. V was trimmed by 2 bases and J by 2 bases, leaving 28 bases between them. CDR3 sequence reads: CSARMRSSGRVIYGNQPQHF. Here the CDR3 DNA reads TGCAGTGCTAGAATGAGAAGTTCCGGGCGGGTCATTTATGGCAATCAGCCCCAGCATTTT.

In its sample, this clonotype was seen a few times. The chain links TRBV9 to TRBJ1-4; D may be TRBD1 (5 bases). CDR3 length equals 15 residues. Germline-derived CDR1 and CDR2 are SGDLS and YYNGEE. V was cut by 2 bases and J by 7 bases, with 15 bases left in between. The CDR3: CASSVWGNQVEKLFF. The CDR3 DNA follows: TGTGCCAGCAGCGTGTGGGGGAATCAGGTTGAAAAACTGTTTTTT. The full variable domain, rest sourced from reference TRBV9 and TRBJ1-4, is DSGVTQTPKHLITATGQRVTLRCSPRSGDLSVYWYQQSLDQGLQFLIQYYNGEERAKGNILERFSAQQFPDLHSELNLSSLELGDSALYFCASSVWGNQVEKLFFGSGTQLSVL.

This clonotype was seen only a few times. The rearrangement links TRBV6-2 or TRBV6-3 to TRBJ2-2, with a tentative D call TRBD2 (6 bases). CDR3 length: 16 amino acids. Germline V CDR1 and CDR2: MNHEY, SVGEGT. Deletions cut 5 bases from V and 1 base from J, with 14 bases between. CDR3 amino acids: CASSDPGTLNTGELFF. CDR3 nucleotides: TGTGCCAGCAGTGACCCCGGGACTTTGAACACCGGGGAGCTGTTTTTT.

This chain connects TRBV27 to TRBJ1-1; unclear D gene. This CDR3 has 14 residues. CDR1 and CDR2 (germline): MNHEY, SMNVEV (reference sequence). V dropped 8 bases and J dropped 4 bases, with 17 bases sitting between them. CDR3 DNA: TGTGCCAGCCGACGGCAGCTCCGGGGCACTGAAGCTTTCTTT. Translation: CASRRQLRGTEAFF.

J is TRBJ2-2 and V is TRBV9; D gene uncertain. The germline V gene encodes CDR1 SGDLS and CDR2 YYNGEE. CDR3 length: 15 residues. With 0 bases removed from V and 1 base from J, the gap between germline ends came to 7 bases. CDR3 DNA sequence: TGTGCCAGCAGCGTAGAATCGAAGAACACCGGGGAGCTGTTTTTT. Translated, it gives CASSVESKNTGELFF.

This chain joins TRBV25-1 and TRBJ1-3, with D maybe TRBD1 (6 bases). The ends were cut back, 3 bases at V and 4 bases at J, with 13 bases in the middle. Germline V CDR1 and CDR2: MGHDK, SYGVNS. The CDR3 spans 15 residues. The CDR3 DNA follows: TGTGCCAGCAGTGAGCCAGGGGTCCGAGGAAACACCATATATTTT. It translates to CASSEPGVRGNTIYF.

This clonotype came up many times. The J gene is TRBJ2-1, the V gene TRBV6-2 or TRBV6-3; TRBD2 matches at 12 bases. The CDR3 spans 19 residues. V gave up 6 bases and J gave up 4 bases; unmatched junction bases: 16. In germline, CDR1 is MNHEY, CDR2 SVGEGT. CDR3 in amino acids: CASSLRPPLAGGLYNEQFF. For the CDR3, the DNA is TGTGCCAGCAGCCTCCGGCCGCCGCTAGCGGGAGGGTTGTACAATGAGCAGTTCTTC.

This clonotype was counted ten times or more. The chain couples TRBV20-1 to TRBJ2-3, with 7 bases that match TRBD1. The ends lost 6 bases at V and 5 bases at J; junction bases unmatched: 8. Looked up from germline, CDR1 is DFQATT and CDR2 is SNEGSKA (reference sequence). The CDR3 has 13 residues. The CDR3 sequence: CSALKGGGDTQYF. Written as DNA, the CDR3 is TGCAGTGCCTTAAAAGGGGGCGGAGATACGCAGTATTTT.

This clonotype was picked up a small number of times. The rearrangement uses TRBV12-3 or TRBV12-4 and TRBJ2-5; TRBD2 might be the D (5 bases). The CDR3 loop spans 15 amino acids. V lost 1 base, J lost 0 bases, and 9 bases lay in between. In DNA form, the CDR3 reads TGTGCCAGCAGTTTAGTCCGCGGGTACCAAGAGACCCAGTACTTC. Residues: CASSLVRGYQETQYF.

Many counts were recorded for this clonotype. V is TRBV6-2 or TRBV6-3 and J is TRBJ2-2; D is ambiguous. Looked up from germline, CDR1 is MNHEY and CDR2 is SVGEGT. CDR3 length: 13 residues. Trimming removed 6 bases at V and 2 bases at J, with 7 bases between. CDR3 sequence reads: CASSSENTGELFF. The CDR3 region has the DNA TGTGCCAGCAGCAGCGAAAACACCGGGGAGCTGTTTTTT.

This clonotype came up many times. The chain recombines TRBV5-6 with TRBJ2-5; 10 nucleotides agree with TRBD1. The CDR3 runs 15 residues. Germline V gene sequence: CDR1 SGHDT, CDR2 YYEEEE. V was clipped by 1 base and J by 5 bases; unmatched bases: 5. CDR3 loop: CASSLTTGGMETQYF. Written as DNA, the CDR3 is TGTGCCAGCAGCTTGACGACAGGGGGCATGGAGACCCAGTACTTC.

This clonotype was detected only a few times. The chain employs TRBV19 and TRBJ1-2; 7 nucleotides match TRBD1. J lost 3 bases, V lost 6 bases, and 4 bases had no gene match. From germline, CDR1 is LNHDA and CDR2 SQIVND (reference sequence). The CDR3 consists of 13 residues. The CDR3 loop reads CASRHRGDYGYTF. CDR3 coding DNA: TGTGCCAGTAGACACAGGGGCGACTATGGCTACACCTTC.

The table lists this clonotype with a few counts. J is TRBJ2-2 and V is TRBV11-2; D remains ambiguous. The CDR3 totals 14 residues. The V gene lost 5 bases and the J gene lost 2 bases, with 9 bases spanning the gap. CDR1 and CDR2 (germline): SGHAT, FQNNGV. Here the CDR3 DNA reads TGTGCCAGCAGCCCCTTTTTTAACACCGGGGAGCTGTTTTTT. It yields the protein CASSPFFNTGELFF. Looking up the rest from reference TRBV11-2 and TRBJ2-2 gives the full variable domain: EAGVAQSPRYKIIEKRQSVAFWCNPISGHATLYWYQQILGQGPKLLIQFQNNGVVDDSQLPKDRFSAERLKGVDSTLKIQPAKLEDSAVYLCASSPFFNTGELFFGEGSRLTVL.

CDR3 in DNA: TGTGCCAGCAGCTTGACCAACGAGCAGTACTTC. The encoded protein is CASSLTNEQYF. The genes are TRBV7-9 and TRBJ2-7, with no clear D. Trimming took 3 bases from V and 5 from J, leaving 5 bases between them. The germline CDR1 and CDR2 sequences are SEHNR and FQNEAQ (reference sequence). The CDR3 length is 11 residues.

The chain recombines TRBV5-4 with TRBJ2-7; TRBD2 matches at 7 bases. Germline loops: CDR1 SGHNT, CDR2 YYREEE (reference sequence). The CDR3 spans 14 residues. The J segment lost 4 bases and the V segment lost 1 base, leaving 5 bases of the junction unmatched. This CDR3 reads CASSLSPGGYEQYF. The DNA of the CDR3 is TGTGCCAGCAGCTTGAGCCCGGGGGGTTACGAGCAGTACTTC.

The chain joins TRBV7-2 to TRBJ2-7; D perhaps matches TRBD1 (5 bases). Germline values: CDR1 SGHTA, CDR2 FQGNSA. Trimming took off 1 base at V and 2 bases at J, with 18 bases between the two ends. The CDR3 has 17 residues. This chain's CDR3 is CASSLVGMGQSPYEQYF. In nucleotides, the CDR3 is TGTGCCAGCAGCTTAGTGGGTATGGGGCAGAGTCCCTACGAGCAGTACTTC.